This is a list of T cell receptor beta chains from one sample in a study of T cell responses to AZD1222 COVID-19 vaccine. The table came from immunoSEQ multiplex PCR; TCRdb's copy has only in-frame clones and leaves some out. The repertoire holds about 120,000 clones, with about 90% as singletons. The sample consisted of peripheral blood, taken on day 0 of AZD1222 vaccination. These receptors were taken from an adult in good health. CDR3s include the opening cysteine and the closing phenylalanine or tryptophan. For some rows the clone size is stated as once, few or many, or as a class when expanded; others skip it.

abundance	v_gene	len	j_gene	CDR3aa
-	TRBV9	14	TRBJ1-2	CASSVAGNLNGYTF
-	TRBV7-5	13	TRBJ1-4	CARSPRLNEKLFF
-	TRBV5-4	15	TRBJ2-3	CASSSATSGRTTQYF
-	TRBV19	11	TRBJ1-2	CASTDLYGYTF
-	TRBV30	14	TRBJ2-7	CAWSVPYRAYEQYF
-	TRBV29-1	15	TRBJ2-3	CSATVGQARTDTQYF
-	TRBV18	14	TRBJ2-3	CASSPPPRTDTQYF
-	TRBV18	14	TRBJ1-2	CASSPDRGGKGYTF
-	TRBV6-5	14	TRBJ2-3	CASSYGGAADTQYF
-	TRBV2	13	TRBJ1-3	CASSVSSGNTIYF
-	TRBV7-9	16	TRBJ2-1	CASSLELAGTYNEQFF
-	TRBV6-5	13	TRBJ1-2	CASSPDRSYGYTF
-	TRBV13	15	TRBJ2-1	CASSALAGGPVEQFF
-	TRBV2	16	TRBJ2-1	CASSGSRLAAYNEQFF
few	TRBV7-2	16	TRBJ2-2	CASSNPGQGSTGELFF
-	TRBV6-5	15	TRBJ1-3	CASTIRQGRGNTIYF
-	TRBV7-6	15	TRBJ2-7	CASNLDTGAGYEQYF
once	TRBV9	17	TRBJ2-3	CASSVLRGILSTDTQYF
-	TRBV5-6	19	TRBJ1-2	CASSLQGLKGYDAGDGYTF
-	TRBV7-3	13	TRBJ1-6	CASRSGLNSPLHF
-	TRBV4-1	16	TRBJ1-2	CASSLSGQGLVYGYTF
-	TRBV5-1	15	TRBJ2-2	CASSQGHTNTGELFF
-	TRBV7-3	15	TRBJ2-2	CASSLDPSYTGELFF
-	TRBV29-1	13	TRBJ1-1	CSVDKGANTEAFF
few	TRBV6-1	17	TRBJ2-4	CASSEWFGGGAKNIQYF
-	TRBV19	15	TRBJ1-2	CASSITAGPFGGYTF
-	TRBV2	15	TRBJ1-5	CASSEGGGTNQPQHF
once	TRBV7-3	16	TRBJ2-3	CASSPGLAGSTDTQYF
-	TRBV18	15	TRBJ1-2	CASSPGTGADYGYTF
-	TRBV7-9	14	TRBJ1-2	CASSPRQGTDGYTF
-	TRBV5-1	15	TRBJ1-5	CASSIGQGDGQPQHF
-	TRBV5-1	15	TRBJ1-4	CASSPGQSVGEKLFF
-	TRBV11-2	17	TRBJ2-7	CASSLGSFGTRPYEQYF
once	TRBV4-1	16	TRBJ1-1	CASSQPRTGVETEAFF
once	TRBV14	15	TRBJ2-7	CASSDSGTGGVEQYF
-	TRBV24-1	17	TRBJ2-3	CATSGGRGREAPDTQYF
-	TRBV18	13	TRBJ2-7	CASSPPGGYEQYF